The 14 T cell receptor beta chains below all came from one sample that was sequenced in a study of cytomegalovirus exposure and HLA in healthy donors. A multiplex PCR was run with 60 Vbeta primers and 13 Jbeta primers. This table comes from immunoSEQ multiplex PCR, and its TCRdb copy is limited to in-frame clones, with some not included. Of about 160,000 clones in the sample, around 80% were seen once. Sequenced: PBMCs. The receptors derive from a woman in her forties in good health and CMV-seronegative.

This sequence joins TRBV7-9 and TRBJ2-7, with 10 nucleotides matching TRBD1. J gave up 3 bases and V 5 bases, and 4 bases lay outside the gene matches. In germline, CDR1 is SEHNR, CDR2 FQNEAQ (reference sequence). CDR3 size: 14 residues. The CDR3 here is CASSVGQGVYEQYF. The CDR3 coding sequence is TGTGCCAGCAGCGTCGGACAGGGGGTCTACGAGCAGTACTTC.

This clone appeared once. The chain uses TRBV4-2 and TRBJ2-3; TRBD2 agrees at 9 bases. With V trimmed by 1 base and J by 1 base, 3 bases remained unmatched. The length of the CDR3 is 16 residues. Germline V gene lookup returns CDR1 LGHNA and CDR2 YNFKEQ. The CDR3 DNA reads TGTGCCAGCAGCCAAGTTCGCGGGGGGGGCACAGATACGCAGTATTTT. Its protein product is CASSQVRGGGTDTQYF.

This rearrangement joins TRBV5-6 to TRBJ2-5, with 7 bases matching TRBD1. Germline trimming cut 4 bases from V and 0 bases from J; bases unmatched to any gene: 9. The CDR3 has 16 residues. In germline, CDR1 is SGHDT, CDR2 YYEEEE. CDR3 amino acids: CASSLPRDSHQETQYF. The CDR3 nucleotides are TGTGCCAGCAGCCTCCCCCGGGACAGCCACCAAGAGACCCAGTACTTC.

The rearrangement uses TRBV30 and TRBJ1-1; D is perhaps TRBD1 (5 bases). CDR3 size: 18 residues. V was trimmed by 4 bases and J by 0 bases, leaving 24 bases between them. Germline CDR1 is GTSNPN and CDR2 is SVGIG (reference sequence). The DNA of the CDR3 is TGTGCCTGGATCCTCCATGAGGCGGGGGACCAAATGAACACTGAAGCTTTCTTT. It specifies CAWILHEAGDQMNTEAFF.

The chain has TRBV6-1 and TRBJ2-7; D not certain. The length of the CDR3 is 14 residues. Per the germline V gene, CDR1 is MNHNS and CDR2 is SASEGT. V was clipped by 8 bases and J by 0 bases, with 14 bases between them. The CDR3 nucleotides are TGTGCCAGCCGACTCAGTGCAAGCTCCTACGAGCAGTACTTC. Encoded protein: CASRLSASSYEQYF.

The CDR3 loop reads CASSPSTGGGADTQYF. The DNA of the CDR3 is TGTGCCAGCAGCCCTTCGACGGGTGGAGGGGCAGATACGCAGTATTTT. The rearrangement uses TRBV7-2 and TRBJ2-3; TRBD2 might be the D (6 bases). Trimming took 5 bases from V and 4 from J, leaving 19 bases between them. Germline V gene lookup returns CDR1 SGHTA and CDR2 FQGNSA. This CDR3 comprises 16 residues.

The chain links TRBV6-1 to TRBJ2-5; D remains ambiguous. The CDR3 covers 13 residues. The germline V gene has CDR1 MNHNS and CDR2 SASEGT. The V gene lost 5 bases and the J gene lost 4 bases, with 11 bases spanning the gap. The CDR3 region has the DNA TGTGCCAGCAGTCCTGGGTGGAGAGAGACCCAGTACTTC. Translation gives CASSPGWRETQYF.

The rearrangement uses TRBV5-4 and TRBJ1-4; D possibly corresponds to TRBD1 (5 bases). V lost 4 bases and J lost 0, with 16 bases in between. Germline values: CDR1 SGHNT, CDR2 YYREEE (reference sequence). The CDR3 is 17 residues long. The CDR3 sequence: CASSPGGVRATNEKLFF. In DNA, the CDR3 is TGTGCCAGCAGCCCAGGAGGGGTACGGGCAACTAATGAAAAACTGTTTTTT.

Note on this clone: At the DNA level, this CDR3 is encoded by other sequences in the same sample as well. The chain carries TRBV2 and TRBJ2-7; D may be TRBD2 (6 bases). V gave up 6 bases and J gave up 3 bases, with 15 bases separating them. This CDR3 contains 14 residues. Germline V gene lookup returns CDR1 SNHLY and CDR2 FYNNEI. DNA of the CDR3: TGTGCCAGCAGGGGGGGAGGCAAATTCTACGAGCAGTACTTC. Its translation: CASRGGGKFYEQYF.

The CDR3 region is CASSQQGAIKDGYTF. The CDR3 nucleotides are TGTGCCAGCTCCCAACAGGGGGCGATAAAGGATGGCTACACCTTC. The chain is built from TRBV18 and TRBJ1-2; TRBD1 aligns across 9 bases. CDR3 length: 15 residues. V shed 6 bases and J 6 bases; nucleotides not matched to a gene: 11. The germline V gene has CDR1 KGHSH and CDR2 LQKENI. Filled out from reference TRBV18 and TRBJ1-2, the complete variable domain reads NAGVMQNPRHLVRRRGQEARLRCSPMKGHSHVYWYRQLPEEGLKFMVYLQKENIIDESGMPKERFSAEFPKEGPSILRIQQVVRGDSAAYFCASSQQGAIKDGYTFGSGTRLTVV.

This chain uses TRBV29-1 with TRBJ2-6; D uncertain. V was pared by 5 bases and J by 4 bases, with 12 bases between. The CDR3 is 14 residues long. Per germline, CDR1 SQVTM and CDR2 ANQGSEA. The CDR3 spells CSVPQNLGANVLTF. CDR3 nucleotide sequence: TGCAGCGTTCCCCAAAACCTAGGGGCCAACGTCCTGACTTTC.

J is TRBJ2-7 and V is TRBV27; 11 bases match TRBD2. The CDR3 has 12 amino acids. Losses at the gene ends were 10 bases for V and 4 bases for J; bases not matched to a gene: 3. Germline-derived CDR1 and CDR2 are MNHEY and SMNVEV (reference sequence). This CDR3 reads CATGTSGYEQYF. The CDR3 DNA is TGTGCCACCGGGACTAGCGGTTACGAGCAGTACTTC.

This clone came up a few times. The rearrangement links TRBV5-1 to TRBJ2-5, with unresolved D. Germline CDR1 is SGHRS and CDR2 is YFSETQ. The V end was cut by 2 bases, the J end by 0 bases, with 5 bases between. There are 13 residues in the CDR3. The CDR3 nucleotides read TGCGCCAGCAGCTTCACTTACCAAGAGACCCAGTACTTC. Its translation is CASSFTYQETQYF.

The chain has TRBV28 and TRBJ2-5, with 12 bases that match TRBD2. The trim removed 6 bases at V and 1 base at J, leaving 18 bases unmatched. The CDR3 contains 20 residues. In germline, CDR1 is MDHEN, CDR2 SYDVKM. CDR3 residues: CASRTTHARASGRAQETQYF. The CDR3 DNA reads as TGTGCCAGCAGGACGACCCACGCTAGGGCTAGCGGGAGGGCCCAAGAGACCCAGTACTTC.